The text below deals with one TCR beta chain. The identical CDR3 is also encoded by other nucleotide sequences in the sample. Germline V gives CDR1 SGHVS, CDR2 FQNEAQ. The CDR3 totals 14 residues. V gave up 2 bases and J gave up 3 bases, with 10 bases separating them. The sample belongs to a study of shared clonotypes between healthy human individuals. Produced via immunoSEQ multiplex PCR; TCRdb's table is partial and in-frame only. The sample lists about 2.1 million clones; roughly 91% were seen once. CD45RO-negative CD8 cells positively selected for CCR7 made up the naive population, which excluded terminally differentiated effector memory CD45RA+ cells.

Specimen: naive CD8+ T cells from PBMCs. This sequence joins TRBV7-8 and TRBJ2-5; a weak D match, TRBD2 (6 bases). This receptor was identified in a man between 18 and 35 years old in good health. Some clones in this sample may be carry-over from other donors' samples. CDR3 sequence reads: CASSLRPGEETQYF. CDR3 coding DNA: TGTGCCAGCAGCTTAAGACCGGGGGAAGAGACCCAGTACTTC.